The 8 T cell receptor beta chains reported below all come from one sample, sequenced in a study of cytomegalovirus exposure and HLA in healthy donors. PCR involved 60 Vbeta and 13 Jbeta primers. Sequencing used immunoSEQ multiplex PCR; TCRdb keeps in-frame clones, though not all of them. Of about 130,000 clones in the sample, roughly 79% were seen once. The sample was PBMCs. The receptors here all came from a woman aged 45-60 years in good health and CMV-seronegative.

This rearrangement joins TRBV6-5 to TRBJ2-3; 8 bases align to TRBD2. Per the germline V gene, CDR1 is MNHEY and CDR2 is SVGAGI. Germline trimming cut 4 bases from V and 3 bases from J; bases unmatched to any gene: 6. This CDR3 spans 15 amino acids. DNA for the CDR3: TGTGCCAGCAGTTTGTGGCGGGAGGTGACAGATACGCAGTATTTT. It codes for CASSLWREVTDTQYF.

The chain is built from TRBV25-1 and TRBJ2-1; 7 bases agree with TRBD1. The germline CDR1 and CDR2 sequences are MGHDK and SYGVNS. The CDR3 is 15 amino acids. The V segment lost 5 bases and the J segment 9 bases; nucleotides outside the gene matches: 13. The CDR3 region is CASSKRQGRFGEQFF. As DNA, the CDR3 is TGTGCCAGCAGTAAGAGACAGGGAAGGTTTGGTGAGCAGTTCTTC.

The chain recombines TRBV7-9 with TRBJ2-5; TRBD1 matches 7 bases. CDR3 size: 16 residues. Trimming removed 5 bases from V and 0 bases from J; junction bases left unmatched: 9. The germline gives CDR1 SEHNR, CDR2 FQNEAQ (reference sequence). The CDR3 loop is CASSQGTARDQETQYF. The CDR3 DNA reads as TGTGCCAGCAGCCAGGGGACAGCCAGGGACCAAGAGACCCAGTACTTC. Combining the CDR3 with reference TRBV7-9 and TRBJ2-5 gives the whole variable domain DTGVSQNPRHKITKRGQNVTFRCDPISEHNRLYWYRQTLGQGPEFLTYFQNEAQLEKSRLLSDRFSAERPKGSFSTLEIQRTEQGDSAMYLCASSQGTARDQETQYFGPGTRLLVL.

This clone was seen only once. CDR3 coding DNA: TGTGCCAGTAGTATAGGGACAGGGGTGGACGAGCAGTACTTC. Encoded protein: CASSIGTGVDEQYF. The V call is TRBV19, the J call TRBJ2-7, with 9 bases matching TRBD1. The CDR3 is 14 residues long. CDR1 and CDR2 (germline): LNHDA, SQIVND (reference sequence). Germline trimming cut 1 base from V and 5 bases from J; bases unmatched to any gene: 3.

This clone appeared a few times. This chain joins TRBV4-3 and TRBJ2-3; 9 nucleotides line up with TRBD2. With 0 bases clipped from V and 4 bases from J, the junction kept 5 bases outside the gene matches. Germline V gives CDR1 LGHNA, CDR2 YSLEER. The CDR3 runs to 16 residues. DNA for the CDR3: TGCGCCAGCAGCCAAGATTTGGGCGGGAGGGCAGATACGCAGTATTTT. Protein: CASSQDLGGRADTQYF.

The genes are TRBV27 and TRBJ2-2; D might be TRBD2 (5 bases). With 5 bases removed from V and 7 bases from J, the gap between germline ends came to 14 bases. Germline CDR1 reads MNHEY; CDR2 reads SMNVEV (reference sequence). CDR3 size: 14 residues. CDR3 bases: TGTGCCAGCAGTCCGGCCCGGGGTGTCGGGGAGCTGTTTTTT. The encoded protein is CASSPARGVGELFF.

The chain carries TRBV5-4 and TRBJ2-4; TRBD1 matches 10 bases. CDR1 is SGHNT, CDR2 YYREEE, per germline (reference sequence). The CDR3 runs 12 residues. J gave up 6 bases and V 9 bases, and 3 bases lay outside the gene matches. CDR3 in DNA: TGTGCCATGGACAGGGGGACAAACATTCAGTACTTC. It translates to CAMDRGTNIQYF.

The chain employs TRBV4-3 and TRBJ2-1, with TRBD2 matching over 10 bases. V lost 5 bases to trimming and J lost 5 bases; unmatched junction nucleotides: 6. The CDR3 contains 15 residues. In germline, CDR1 is LGHNA, CDR2 YSLEER. The CDR3, as DNA: TGCGCCAGCAGCGTCCTAGCGGGAGAACACAATGAGCAGTTCTTC. Translation: CASSVLAGEHNEQFF.